This is a list of T cell receptor beta chains from one sample in a study of shared clonotypes between healthy human individuals. Generated by immunoSEQ multiplex PCR, the TCRdb table keeps only in-frame clones and is missing some. The sample lists around 700,000 clones, around 72% occurring once. Source material: memory CD4+ T cells sorted from blood. Receptors were obtained from a woman aged 30 to 39 in good health. CDR3s include the opening cysteine and the closing phenylalanine or tryptophan. Each record gives: V gene, CDR3 protein.

V: TRBV11-3
CDR3: CASSLDSNNEQFF

V: TRBV19
CDR3: CASKTSGSRFADTQYF

V: TRBV2
CDR3: CASKRDPMDGYTF

V: TRBV2
CDR3: CASSGGGKTQYF

V: TRBV7-3
CDR3: CASSSAGGPGYEQYF

V: TRBV18
CDR3: CASSPDGQGRSPLHF

V: TRBV18
CDR3: CASSPPGQENYGYTF

V: TRBV19
CDR3: CASSHLLASGLAGAGYEQYF

V: TRBV5-4
CDR3: CASNIGRNYGYTF

V: TRBV4-2
CDR3: CASRTSGQGTHHLYGYTF

V: TRBV28
CDR3: CASSRERGFGYTF

V: TRBV28
CDR3: CASRPQQGASTDTQYF

V: TRBV5-4
CDR3: CASSRERGSYEQYF

V: TRBV10-3
CDR3: CAGKRENTDTQYF

V: TRBV18
CDR3: CASSPRQGRYGYTF

V: TRBV19
CDR3: CASSLSSIYRYGYTF

V: TRBV7-9
CDR3: CASRERLSSTDTQYF

V: TRBV29-1
CDR3: CSVERAGETQYF

V: TRBV2
CDR3: CASSSLRGNTGELFF

V: TRBV28
CDR3: CASSLAGRDIQYF

V: TRBV28
CDR3: CASSPHGGTEDTIYF

V: TRBV21-1
CDR3: CASSRPDYEQYF

V: TRBV28
CDR3: CASSLGSQGNEKLFF

V: TRBV7-9
CDR3: CASSLGGLDQGREQYF

V: TRBV10-3
CDR3: CAISESEGGYQPQHF

V: TRBV27
CDR3: CASKRTSEISYEQYF

V: TRBV5-1
CDR3: CASSRQEYNTEAFF

V: TRBV28
CDR3: CASSWSQGWKETQYF

V: TRBV6-1
CDR3: CASSALDRINQPQHF

V: TRBV15
CDR3: CATSRPVGGAGETQYF

V: TRBV4-1
CDR3: CASSQEMVNGYTF

V: TRBV4-1
CDR3: CASSQDTDTPYGYTF

V: TRBV30
CDR3: CAWSSLGGTRRNIQYF

V: TRBV5-1
CDR3: CASSLGGGETQYF

V: TRBV2
CDR3: CASSWQETQYF

V: TRBV6-5
CDR3: CASLGSGASAHEAFF

V: TRBV7-3
CDR3: CASSLGTSVYNEQFF

V: TRBV2
CDR3: CASSVELNTEAFF

V: TRBV27
CDR3: CASSLGASGRYEQFF

V: TRBV5-4
CDR3: CASSLEGGRPQHF

V: TRBV28
CDR3: CASSLDRGGKGYEAFF

V: TRBV27
CDR3: CASSHRASTGPQFF

V: TRBV19
CDR3: CASSQTGGRGEQYF

V: TRBV7-7
CDR3: CASSLQTGQTETQYF